This is a list of T cell receptor beta chains from one sample in a study of a mutant IDH1 vaccine in newly diagnosed glioma. Their antigen targets remain unknown. Repertoires were generated with immunoSEQ multiplex PCR, while TCRdb's copy carries only in-frame clones and drops some. In the table there are about 54,000 clones, around 83% of which are singletons. Sequencing used PBMCs, obtained from a glioma patient whose treatment included an IDH1 peptide vaccine. All receptors derive from a woman aged 50 to 60 with glioma. The CDR3 runs from the conserved cysteine through the conserved F or W. Rows give clone size only sometimes, using once, few, many, or a class for an expanded clone.

clone_size,j_call,v_call,cdr3_aa
NA,TRBJ1-6,TRBV19,CASSRTGSSYNSPLHF
NA,TRBJ1-2,TRBV5-4,CASSSRVGYTF
once,TRBJ1-2,TRBV19,CASSSDRGSNYGYTF
NA,TRBJ1-4,TRBV30,CAWSEGAGEKLFF
NA,TRBJ2-5,TRBV11-1,CASRNQETQYF
NA,TRBJ1-1,TRBV29-1,CSARPRGRVNTEAFF
NA,TRBJ1-2,TRBV10-3,CAISERQGRYGYTF
NA,TRBJ2-5,TRBV6-5,CASSFTGAETQYF
NA,TRBJ2-7,TRBV2,CASSQGTISYEQYF
NA,TRBJ2-1,TRBV7-3,CASSLRSGGPGYNEQFF
NA,TRBJ1-3,TRBV5-6,CASSQRTGRDSGNTIYF
few,TRBJ2-2,TRBV27,CASNSWASGITGELFF
once,TRBJ1-3,TRBV5-5,CASSSEQGFGNTIYF
NA,TRBJ1-5,TRBV5-5,CASSPRQDSNQPQHF
NA,TRBJ2-7,TRBV14,CASSPRAGFLAYEQYF
NA,TRBJ2-3,TRBV6-4,CASSGDGRDTQYF
NA,TRBJ2-5,TRBV5-1,CASTFGETQYF
NA,TRBJ1-4,TRBV6-1,CASNSFTGKLFF
NA,TRBJ2-7,TRBV19,CASSVNYEQYF
once,TRBJ1-2,TRBV9,CASSVERGAVGSTF
NA,TRBJ2-1,TRBV18,CASSPPNFPGASGEQFF
NA,TRBJ2-4,TRBV9,CASSVGGAAKNIQYF
NA,TRBJ1-5,TRBV9,CASSVDPGPHQPQHF
NA,TRBJ2-3,TRBV1,CTSSAQKLEYF
NA,TRBJ1-4,TRBV6-6,CASSYSRNNEKLFF
NA,TRBJ1-2,TRBV19,CASFKYWTGEQDGYTF
NA,TRBJ1-5,TRBV15,CATSREGRGRGQPQHF
NA,TRBJ2-1,TRBV19,CATRIGGSSYNEQFF
NA,TRBJ2-1,TRBV7-7,CASSLARENEQFF
NA,TRBJ2-6,TRBV9,CASSDRVRVSGANVLTF
NA,TRBJ1-1,TRBV4-1,CASSQDGRGQAFF
NA,TRBJ2-2,TRBV7-9,CASSYTWTGVGELFF
NA,TRBJ2-7,TRBV27,CASSYSPRSYEQYF
few,TRBJ1-5,TRBV7-9,CASSPMQGRPQHF
once,TRBJ1-4,TRBV7-2,CASSYQGTNEKLFF
NA,TRBJ1-5,TRBV7-9,CASSLWLTGANQPQHF
once,TRBJ2-4,TRBV5-4,CASSPADSKNIQYF
NA,TRBJ1-2,TRBV5-4,CASSPHMRQGPRGYTF
NA,TRBJ2-5,TRBV5-3,CARSFNGGGQETQYF
once,TRBJ2-7,TRBV28,CASSLLEGDYEQYF
NA,TRBJ2-7,TRBV27,CASSLSGTSIYEQYF
NA,NA,TRBV27,CASSLGPSYEQYF
NA,TRBJ2-7,TRBV5-1,CASSLAGGRSMSEQYF
NA,TRBJ1-2,TRBV9,CASSPGQGLYGYTF
few,TRBJ2-7,TRBV7-9,CASSFSGYEQYF
NA,TRBJ1-2,TRBV27,CASSPRGDYGYTF